The T cell receptor beta chain described here comes from a study of blood T cell repertoires in COVID-19. Study overall: Spain, Italy and the United States supplied samples that represented acute and convalescent COVID-19.

This CDR3 has 18 residues. CDR1 SGHNT and CDR2 YYREEE come from the germline V gene (reference sequence). With 4 bases removed from V and 3 bases from J, the gap between germline ends came to 25 bases. TCRdb's table, derived via immunoSEQ multiplex PCR, lists solely in-frame clones and lacks some. Of some 230,000 clones in the sample, roughly 80% are singletons; the top ten hold roughly 1.3%. This sequence joins TRBV5-4 and TRBJ2-5, with a tentative D call TRBD1 (7 bases). The sequence came from a woman aged 40 to 50 with acute COVID-19. Sequenced input: PBMCs or T cells enriched from blood (not recorded which). The CDR3 sequence is CASSTFGVAGQLKETQYF. The DNA for the CDR3 is TGTGCCAGCAGCACCTTCGGGGTTGCGGGACAGCTCAAAGAGACCCAGTACTTC.